One and the same sample provided the 21 T cell receptor beta chains below, sequenced in a study of T cell responses to AZD1222 COVID-19 vaccine. Produced via immunoSEQ multiplex PCR; TCRdb's table is partial and in-frame only. The sample records under 130,000 clones, roughly 85% being singletons. The sample consisted of peripheral blood, taken 28 days after the second AZD1222 dose. These receptors were obtained from an adult who received the AZD1222 COVID-19 vaccine.

This chain connects TRBV19 to TRBJ2-1; TRBD2 aligns across 10 bases. This CDR3 is 16 amino acids long. J lost 9 bases, V lost 3 bases, and 11 bases had no gene match. Germline V gives CDR1 LNHDA, CDR2 SQIVND (reference sequence). CDR3 sequence reads: CASSILIGLAGAEQFF. For the CDR3, the DNA is TGTGCCAGTAGTATTTTAATTGGGCTAGCGGGAGCTGAGCAGTTCTTC. The variable domain in full, completed from reference TRBV19 and TRBJ2-1, reads DGGITQSPKYLFRKEGQNVTLSCEQNLNHDAMYWYRQDPGQGLRLIYYSQIVNDFQKGDIAEGYSVSREKKESFPLTVTSAQKNPTAFYLCASSILIGLAGAEQFFGPGTRLTVL.

The rearrangement joins TRBV24-1 to TRBJ2-7; perhaps TRBD2 as D (5 bases). With 1 base removed from V and 5 bases from J, the gap between germline ends came to 20 bases. The length of the CDR3 is 17 residues. Germline V gene lookup returns CDR1 KGHDR and CDR2 SFDVKD. The CDR3 reads CATSDFGFEAGQNEQYF. The DNA for the CDR3 is TGTGCCACCAGTGATTTTGGATTTGAGGCGGGCCAGAACGAGCAGTACTTC.

This CDR3 reads CASSLVLGEMNTEAFF. The CDR3 region has the DNA TGCGCCAGCAGCTTGGTCCTGGGGGAAATGAACACTGAAGCTTTCTTT. V gene TRBV5-1 combines with J gene TRBJ1-1; D is possibly TRBD1 (5 bases). This CDR3 region has 16 residues. Trimming stripped 0 bases from V and 0 bases from J, with 12 bases between. Per the germline V gene, CDR1 is SGHRS and CDR2 is YFSETQ.

The chain carries TRBV5-1 and TRBJ1-2; D is perhaps TRBD1 (6 bases). Trimming cost V 5 bases and J 4 bases, with 18 bases left between them. From germline, CDR1 is SGHRS and CDR2 YFSETQ. This CDR3 comprises 15 residues. For the CDR3, the DNA is TGCGCCAGCAGTCTTCCCCCGGGACAAGGCTATGGCTACACCTTC. This translates into CASSLPPGQGYGYTF. Looking up the rest from reference TRBV5-1 and TRBJ1-2 gives the full variable domain: KAGVTQTPRYLIKTRGQQVTLSCSPISGHRSVSWYQQTPGQGLQFLFEYFSETQRNKGNFPGRFSGRQFSNSRSEMNVSTLELGDSALYLCASSLPPGQGYGYTFGSGTRLTVV.

V usage is TRBV4-1 and J usage is TRBJ2-1; 15 nucleotides line up with TRBD2. Germline CDR1 MGHRA, CDR2 YSYEKL. Germline trimming cut 0 bases from V and 7 bases from J; bases unmatched to any gene: 4. This CDR3 contains 17 residues. The DNA of the CDR3 is TGCGCCAGCAGCCAAGACTTGGGGACTAGCGGGAGGAATGAGCAGTTCTTC. Translated, it gives CASSQDLGTSGRNEQFF.

This chain uses TRBV7-7 with TRBJ2-2, with 7 bases fitting TRBD2. The CDR3 extends over 16 amino acids. CDR1 and CDR2 from the germline V gene are SSHAT and FNYEAQ (reference sequence). The trim removed 2 bases at V and 3 bases at J, leaving 6 bases unmatched. CDR3 sequence: CASSLSSGTDTGELFF. The CDR3 bases are TGTGCCAGCAGCTTATCGAGCGGGACTGACACCGGGGAGCTGTTTTTT.

The chain joins TRBV30 to TRBJ1-1; D is unclear. Between the trimmed V and J ends, which lost 3 bases and 4 bases, there was a span of 12 bases. CDR1 is GTSNPN and CDR2 is SVGIG in the germline V gene (reference sequence). The CDR3 is 13 amino acids. The CDR3 reads CAWRWWGGTEAFF. The DNA for the CDR3 is TGTGCCTGGAGGTGGTGGGGTGGCACTGAAGCTTTCTTT.

The CDR3 here is CASSIPQGNQPQHF. As DNA, the CDR3 is TGTGCCAGTAGTATCCCCCAGGGCAATCAGCCCCAGCATTTT. The chain has TRBV19 and TRBJ1-5; D remains unclear. The CDR3 contains 14 residues. Germline CDR1 is LNHDA and CDR2 is SQIVND (reference sequence). Trimming cost V 3 bases and J 2 bases, with 8 bases left between them.

CDR3: CASSSGTNSNQPQHF. The CDR3 DNA sequence: TGTGCCAGCTCGTCCGGGACTAATAGCAATCAGCCCCAGCATTTT. The chain uses TRBV18 and TRBJ1-5; a weak D match, TRBD1 (5 bases). The V gene's germline CDR1 is KGHSH and CDR2 LQKENI. CDR3 size: 15 residues. Between the trimmed V and J ends, which lost 6 bases and 0 bases, there was a span of 12 bases.

The chain carries TRBV4-2 and TRBJ2-7, with D possibly matching TRBD2 (6 bases). Germline V lookup: CDR1 LGHNA, CDR2 YNFKEQ. The CDR3 runs 17 residues. V was shortened by 1 base and J by 3 bases, with 19 bases between the two germline ends. The CDR3 DNA reads as TGTGCCAGCAGCCAAGTTGCTAGCGCGAAACAGTACTACGAGCAGTACTTC. Protein: CASSQVASAKQYYEQYF.

The chain uses TRBV11-3 and TRBJ2-3; D remains unclear. Germline V gene lookup returns CDR1 SGHNT and CDR2 YENEEA. V lost 2 bases and J 2 bases, leaving 8 bases between the germline ends. The CDR3 consists of 14 residues. The CDR3 here is CASSLRANTDTQYF. DNA of the CDR3: TGTGCCAGCAGCTTAAGGGCAAACACAGATACGCAGTATTTT.

This sequence joins TRBV9 and TRBJ2-2, with a tentative D call TRBD2 (6 bases). The germline CDR1 and CDR2 sequences are SGDLS and YYNGEE. V gave up 4 bases and J gave up 3 bases, with 10 bases separating them. This CDR3 is 14 amino acids long. CDR3 sequence: CASSRLGHTGELFF. CDR3 bases: TGTGCCAGCAGCCGACTAGGCCACACCGGGGAGCTGTTTTTT.

This clone was seen a handful of times. This rearrangement joins TRBV20-1 to TRBJ1-4; D ambiguous. The germline V gene encodes CDR1 DFQATT and CDR2 SNEGSKA (reference sequence). Trimming took off 3 bases at V and 8 bases at J, with 19 bases between the two ends. The CDR3 consists of 15 residues. The CDR3 nucleotides read TGCAGTGCTAGTGATTTGACCTCCCGCAGAGAAAAACTGTTTTTT. Translated: CSASDLTSRREKLFF.

This clone has only one observation. The rearrangement joins TRBV27 to TRBJ2-2, with 7 nucleotides matching TRBD2. Trimming removed 0 bases from V and 7 bases from J; junction bases left unmatched: 14. CDR3 length equals 18 residues. CDR1 and CDR2 (germline): MNHEY, SMNVEV (reference sequence). CDR3: CASSLSFQAGFSLGELFF. The CDR3 DNA reads as TGTGCCAGCAGTTTATCCTTTCAAGCGGGATTCAGTCTCGGGGAGCTGTTTTTT.

The chain recombines TRBV5-1 with TRBJ2-1, with 10 bases matching TRBD2. The germline V gene has CDR1 SGHRS and CDR2 YFSETQ. The V segment lost 4 bases and the J segment 4 bases; nucleotides outside the gene matches: 5. The CDR3 runs to 15 residues. Written as DNA, the CDR3 is TGCGCCAGCAGCGCACGGACTAGCGGTTACAATGAGCAGTTCTTC. Translation: CASSARTSGYNEQFF. Looking up the rest from reference TRBV5-1 and TRBJ2-1 gives the full variable domain: KAGVTQTPRYLIKTRGQQVTLSCSPISGHRSVSWYQQTPGQGLQFLFEYFSETQRNKGNFPGRFSGRQFSNSRSEMNVSTLELGDSALYLCASSARTSGYNEQFFGPGTRLTVL.

On this clone itself: A read error is likely, as this CDR3 ends without the conserved phenylalanine or tryptophan. The limits of the CDR3 on the DNA are not certain, so only TCRdb's listed CDR3 is given. This chain uses TRBV7-9 with TRBJ1-1. The CDR3 numbers 11 amino acids, ends counted. Germline CDR1 is SEHNR and CDR2 is FQNEAQ (reference sequence). CDR3 region: CASSLALLGAG.

The chain employs TRBV27 and TRBJ1-5; possibly TRBD1 for D (6 bases). V was pared by 5 bases and J by 6 bases, with 17 bases between. The CDR3 has 15 amino acids. The germline gives CDR1 MNHEY, CDR2 SMNVEV (reference sequence). The CDR3 reads CASSRTRTGTQPQHF. The CDR3 region has the DNA TGTGCCAGCAGTCGCACAAGAACAGGGACTCAGCCCCAGCATTTT.

The gene calls are TRBV5-1 and TRBJ2-3, with D possibly TRBD1 on 6 matching bases. The V end was cut by 0 bases, the J end by 2 bases, with 22 bases between. CDR1 is SGHRS and CDR2 is YFSETQ in the germline V gene. The CDR3 consists of 19 residues. CDR3 amino acids: CASSLDPGDTRLDTDTQYF. The CDR3 DNA reads as TGCGCCAGCAGCTTGGATCCAGGGGACACCCGACTCGACACAGATACGCAGTATTTT.

V and J are TRBV19 and TRBJ1-1, with TRBD1 as a possible D gene (6 bases). Germline values: CDR1 LNHDA, CDR2 SQIVND (reference sequence). The CDR3 consists of 21 residues. With 4 bases removed from V and 0 bases from J, the gap between germline ends came to 30 bases. The CDR3 DNA follows: TGTGCCAGTAGTAGCCCAGTTCTGGACAGCACAAAAGTTCAGATGAACACTGAAGCTTTCTTT. This gives the protein CASSSPVLDSTKVQMNTEAFF.

The J gene is TRBJ1-2, the V gene TRBV5-8; 8 bases map to TRBD1. V shed 3 bases, J shed 4 bases, and the junction held 8 bases outside the gene matches. Germline V CDR1 and CDR2: SGHTS, YDEGEE. The CDR3 runs to 15 residues. Written as DNA, the CDR3 is TGTGCCAGCAGCTGGCCGGGACAGGTTGCCTATGGCTACACCTTC. This translates into CASSWPGQVAYGYTF.

This rearrangement joins TRBV3-1 (or the pseudogene TRBV3-2) to TRBJ1-3, with D unresolved. CDR1 is LGHDT and CDR2 is YNNKEL in the germline V gene (reference sequence). V lost 5 bases to trimming and J lost 0 bases, with 11 bases between them. The length of the CDR3 is 15 residues. DNA of the CDR3: TGTGCCAGCAGCGAAACCGTCGTCTCTGGAAACACCATATATTTT. This codes for CASSETVVSGNTIYF.